Presented here are 8 T cell receptor beta chains from one specimen sequenced in a study of PD-L1 blockade in urothelial cancer. Some clones are missing from TCRdb's copy, which holds only in-frame ones; the method was immunoSEQ multiplex PCR. The data hold just over 35,000 clones, with roughly 36% observed a single time. Sequences were derived from tumor tissue, sampled before atezolizumab (anti-PD-L1) treatment. The receptors derive from a man aged 60-69 years with urothelial cancer.

Comment on this clone: Germline is not matched at one junction end, which may reflect a read error. The V gene is TRBV19, the J gene TRBJ2-2, with 7 bases that match TRBD1. The CDR3 has 16 amino acids. The V gene's germline CDR1 is LNHDA and CDR2 SQIVND (reference sequence). CDR3 amino acids: CANSTPLTGLARELFF. The CDR3 DNA is TGTGCCAATAGTACTCCTCTGACAGGGTTGGCAAGGGAGCTGTTTTTT.

The chain uses TRBV11-3 and TRBJ1-3; D possibly corresponds to TRBD1 (5 bases). The CDR3 totals 16 residues. The germline V gene has CDR1 SGHNT and CDR2 YENEEA. V gave up 3 bases and J gave up 4 bases, with 16 bases separating them. CDR3 in amino acids: CASSLGLTDVGNTIYF. The CDR3 DNA follows: TGTGCCAGCAGCTTGGGTTTGACAGACGTAGGAAACACCATATATTTT.

The V and J genes are TRBV18 and TRBJ2-3; unclear D gene. This CDR3 region has 15 residues. The germline V gene has CDR1 KGHSH and CDR2 LQKENI. The V end was cut by 3 bases, the J end by 2 bases, with 12 bases between. CDR3 nucleotide sequence: TGTGCCAGCTCACCTACCCTGGAGATCACAGATACGCAGTATTTT. Encoded protein: CASSPTLEITDTQYF.

The rearrangement links TRBV28 to TRBJ2-3, with a weak D call TRBD2 (7 bases). Germline CDR1 and CDR2: MDHEN and SYDVKM. The CDR3 sequence is 15 residues long. The germline V and J ends were trimmed by 5 bases and 3 bases, with 15 bases remaining between them. Here the CDR3 reads CASSPRGGPTDTQYF. CDR3 nucleotide sequence: TGTGCCAGCAGTCCGAGGGGGGGGCCTACAGATACGCAGTATTTT.

This clone has just a few counts. This chain connects TRBV2 to TRBJ2-7; D perhaps matches TRBD2 (6 bases). Trimming shortened V by 7 bases and J by 6 bases, and 16 bases separated the two germline ends. Germline CDR1 is SNHLY and CDR2 is FYNNEI. This CDR3 contains 13 residues. The CDR3: CASTVSGALEQYF. DNA of the CDR3: TGTGCCAGCACGGTTTCGGGAGCCCTCGAGCAGTACTTC.

The chain links TRBV28 to TRBJ2-2; the D gene is possibly TRBD2 (6 bases). V shed 10 bases and J shed 1 base, with 10 bases lying between them. CDR1 is MDHEN and CDR2 is SYDVKM in the germline V gene. The CDR3 spans 13 residues. The CDR3 spells CATRRGNTGELFF. CDR3 DNA sequence: TGTGCCACCCGGCGGGGGAACACCGGGGAGCTGTTTTTT.

The rearrangement links TRBV14 to TRBJ2-2, with D unclear. Germline V gene lookup returns CDR1 SGHDN and CDR2 FVKESK. The CDR3 length is 13 residues. Trimming took 6 bases from V and 5 from J, leaving 10 bases between them. The CDR3 DNA sequence: TGTGCCAGCAGGCAAACCGGGACCGGGGAGCTGTTTTTT. As protein: CASRQTGTGELFF.

The chain combines TRBV19 with TRBJ2-1; 12 nucleotides match TRBD2. This CDR3 comprises 16 residues. V trimming: 1 base; J trimming: 8 bases; junction bases outside the gene matches: 6. Germline CDR1 reads LNHDA; CDR2 reads SQIVND (reference sequence). CDR3 sequence: CASSIGGTSGRYEQFF. CDR3 nucleotides: TGTGCCAGTAGTATAGGAGGAACTAGCGGGAGGTATGAGCAGTTCTTC.